These 27 T cell receptor beta chains were all obtained from the same sample, sequenced in a study of blood T cell repertoires in COVID-19. The repertoire was sequenced with immunoSEQ multiplex PCR; TCRdb's copy has only in-frame clones and lacks some. The table lists about 24,000 clones, about nine tenths of them singletons. The source material was peripheral blood. The origin of the receptors is a human donor with active COVID-19. The donor label of this sample is uncertain.

V usage is TRBV28 and J usage is TRBJ2-7, with D perhaps TRBD1 (5 bases). Trimming took off 5 bases at V and 4 bases at J, with 9 bases between the two ends. CDR1 is MDHEN and CDR2 is SYDVKM in the germline V gene. The CDR3 totals 12 residues. The CDR3 protein is CASSLQGYEQYF. CDR3 DNA sequence: TGTGCCAGCAGTCTTCAGGGTTACGAGCAGTACTTC. The full variable domain, with the rest looked up from reference TRBV28 and TRBJ2-7, is DVKVTQSSRYLVKRTGEKVFLECVQDMDHENMFWYRQDPGLGLRLIYFSYDVKMKEKGDIPEGYSVSREKKERFSLILESASTNQTSMYLCASSLQGYEQYFGPGTRLTVT.

The chain couples TRBV12-5 to TRBJ2-3; no definite D call. Trimming pared 1 base from V and 2 bases from J, leaving 13 bases between. This CDR3 comprises 16 residues. CDR1 is LGHNT, CDR2 FRNRAP, per germline. The CDR3, as DNA: TGTGCTAGTGGTTTGGGAGACTCCCCTCCCACAGATACGCAGTATTTT. Protein sequence: CASGLGDSPPTDTQYF.

This chain uses TRBV3-1 (or the pseudogene TRBV3-2) with TRBJ2-3; D is perhaps TRBD2 (7 bases). The CDR3 totals 17 residues. The V end was cut by 5 bases, the J end by 1 base, with 19 bases between. Germline CDR1 reads LGHDT; CDR2 reads YNNKEL (reference sequence). The CDR3 sequence: CASSSEGGAGRTDTQYF. As DNA, the CDR3 is TGTGCCAGCAGCTCTGAGGGGGGAGCGGGGCGCACAGATACGCAGTATTTT.

V is TRBV28 and J is TRBJ2-1; 9 positions match TRBD1. The CDR3 contains 18 residues. Germline values: CDR1 MDHEN, CDR2 SYDVKM. After removal of 6 bases from V and 4 bases from J, the junction contained 16 bases not matched to a gene. CDR3 loop: CASSGQGMGTTRYNEQFF. CDR3 bases: TGTGCCAGCAGCGGACAGGGGATGGGGACTACGCGATACAATGAGCAGTTCTTC.

CDR3 residues: CASSESRGQGAKYEQFF. The CDR3 region has the DNA TGTGCCAGCAGTGAATCCAGAGGACAGGGGGCCAAGTATGAGCAGTTCTTC. The chain employs TRBV25-1 and TRBJ2-1, with TRBD1 matching over 11 bases. Germline CDR1 is MGHDK and CDR2 is SYGVNS. The CDR3 spans 17 residues. V dropped 1 base and J dropped 8; count of bases not matched to a gene: 10.

The chain recombines TRBV30 with TRBJ2-7; the match to TRBD2 covers 10 bases. J gave up 3 bases and V 2 bases, and 7 bases lay outside the gene matches. CDR1 and CDR2 from the germline V gene are GTSNPN and SVGIG (reference sequence). This CDR3 spans 15 amino acids. The CDR3 DNA follows: TGTGCCTGGAGTCCCCTAGCGGGGGCTCACTACGAGCAGTACTTC. As protein: CAWSPLAGAHYEQYF.

The chain combines TRBV9 with TRBJ2-3; 9 bases align to TRBD2. The CDR3 has 15 residues. V shed 2 bases and J 1 base; nucleotides not matched to a gene: 2. The germline V gene has CDR1 SGDLS and CDR2 YYNGEE. The CDR3 DNA reads TGTGCCAGCAGCGTGGCTAGCGGGGGCACAGATACGCAGTATTTT. This gives the protein CASSVASGGTDTQYF.

The chain links TRBV7-3 to TRBJ1-2, with 7 bases fitting TRBD1. This CDR3 comprises 17 residues. Losses at the gene ends were 0 bases for V and 4 bases for J; bases not matched to a gene: 11. Germline lookup yields CDR1 SGHTA and CDR2 FQGTGA. The CDR3 DNA sequence: TGTGCCAGCAGCTTAACGGGAGAGGACAGGCTGATCTATGGCTACACCTTC. Translation: CASSLTGEDRLIYGYTF.

The rearrangement uses TRBV7-3 and TRBJ1-4, with 8 positions matching TRBD1. CDR1 and CDR2 from the germline V gene are SGHTA and FQGTGA. With V trimmed by 2 bases and J by 8 bases, 7 bases remained unmatched. The CDR3 is made up of 15 amino acids. The CDR3 nucleotides are TGTGCCAGCAGCTTAGGGCAGGGGGCCGGGGAAAAACTGTTTTTT. Protein: CASSLGQGAGEKLFF.

The V gene is TRBV21-1, the J gene TRBJ1-1. TRBV21-1 is shown as a pseudogene. CDR3 length: 14 residues. The chain's CDR3 is CAYRVRDSDTEAFF. In DNA, the CDR3 is TGTGCCTACCGAGTGAGGGACTCTGACACTGAAGCTTTCTTT.

The chain joins TRBV5-8 to TRBJ2-7; D might be TRBD1 (5 bases). V lost 0 bases and J lost 1, with 8 bases in between. The CDR3 is 14 amino acids. Germline V CDR1 and CDR2: SGHTS, YDEGEE. DNA for the CDR3: TGTGCCAGCAGCTTGGGACAGACTTCCTACGAGCAGTACTTC. This sequence encodes CASSLGQTSYEQYF. Full variable domain (missing parts from reference TRBV5-8 and TRBJ2-7): EAGVTQSPTHLIKTRGQQATLRCSPISGHTSVYWYQQALGLGLQFLLWYDEGEERNRGNFPPRFSGRQFPNYSSELNVNALELEDSALYLCASSLGQTSYEQYFGPGTRLTVT.

This chain connects TRBV6-6 to TRBJ2-5; 7 bases are shared with TRBD2. Trimming removed 7 bases from V and 4 bases from J; junction bases left unmatched: 12. This CDR3 contains 15 residues. Per germline, CDR1 MNHNY and CDR2 SVGAGI (reference sequence). The CDR3 nucleotides are TGTGCCAGCAACCCCAGAAGAGCGGGACGAGAGACCCAGTACTTC. This gives the protein CASNPRRAGRETQYF.

The chain couples TRBV3-1 (or the pseudogene TRBV3-2) to TRBJ1-1, with a tentative D call TRBD1 (6 bases). Deletions cut 0 bases from V and 4 bases from J, with 9 bases between. Germline values: CDR1 LGHDT, CDR2 YNNKEL (reference sequence). There are 14 residues in the CDR3. The DNA for the CDR3 is TGTGCCAGCAGCCAAGATGTCAGGGGCACTGAAGCTTTCTTT. This encodes CASSQDVRGTEAFF.

There are a few counts of this clone. The chain recombines TRBV6-4 with TRBJ1-1; D remains ambiguous. The CDR3 loop spans 14 amino acids. V was trimmed by 7 bases and J by 1 base, leaving 13 bases between them. The germline gives CDR1 MRHNA, CDR2 SNTAGT. CDR3 sequence: CASTASPGNTEAFF. The CDR3 coding sequence is TGTGCCAGCACGGCTTCGCCGGGGAACACTGAAGCTTTCTTT.

The J gene is TRBJ1-6, the V gene TRBV6-5; TRBD1 matches at 8 bases. Germline V CDR1 and CDR2: MNHEY, SVGAGI. Losses at the gene ends were 5 bases for V and 5 bases for J; bases not matched to a gene: 5. The CDR3 runs to 15 residues. In DNA, the CDR3 is TGTGCCAGCAGTCGGACAGGGTCGAATAATTCACCCCTCCACTTT. It translates to CASSRTGSNNSPLHF.

V gene TRBV6-1 combines with J gene TRBJ1-5, with 7 bases matching TRBD1. The CDR3 has 15 amino acids. Trimming at V came to 8 bases and at J to 7 bases, leaving 14 bases not matched to a gene. CDR1 and CDR2 from the germline V gene are MNHNS and SASEGT. The CDR3 loop reads CASSDIRDSSQPQHF. The CDR3 region has the DNA TGTGCCAGCTCCGACATTCGGGACAGCTCACAGCCCCAGCATTTT.

This clone was detected only once. This chain uses TRBV7-9 with TRBJ2-3; 7 nucleotides agree with TRBD2. V gave up 2 bases and J gave up 3 bases; unmatched junction bases: 5. CDR3 length equals 15 residues. CDR1 and CDR2 from the germline V gene are SEHNR and FQNEAQ (reference sequence). The DNA for the CDR3 is TGTGCCAGCAGCTTAATTCTGGGGGGGACAGATACGCAGTATTTT. The encoded protein is CASSLILGGTDTQYF.

The CDR3 protein is CASADRGIYGYTF. CDR3 bases: TGTGCCAGCGCCGACAGGGGGATATACGGCTACACCTTC. The V gene is TRBV28, the J gene TRBJ1-2; 9 bases line up with TRBD1. The CDR3 runs 13 residues. In germline, CDR1 is MDHEN, CDR2 SYDVKM. Unmatched junction bases numbered 9, after V lost 8 bases and J lost 8 bases.

CDR3: CASSQDRTSGSKGEQYF. The CDR3 DNA reads TGCGCCAGCAGCCAAGACCGGACTAGCGGGAGCAAGGGCGAGCAGTACTTC. This sequence joins TRBV4-3 and TRBJ2-7, with 13 bases matching TRBD2. J gave up 6 bases and V 0 bases, and 8 bases lay outside the gene matches. Germline CDR1 reads LGHNA; CDR2 reads YSLEER. CDR3 length: 17 amino acids.

The J gene is TRBJ1-2, the V gene TRBV4-1; 9 bases fit TRBD1. V was clipped by 8 bases and J by 5 bases; unmatched bases: 18. The CDR3 covers 17 residues. The germline CDR1 and CDR2 sequences are MGHRA and YSYEKL. CDR3 sequence reads: CASFGKGQGPSGYGYTF. The CDR3 nucleotides read TGCGCCAGCTTTGGTAAGGGACAGGGACCTTCAGGGTATGGCTACACCTTC.

The gene calls are TRBV7-2 and TRBJ2-5, with a possible D match to TRBD1 (5 bases). Germline values: CDR1 SGHTA, CDR2 FQGNSA. CDR3 size: 12 residues. V was shortened by 6 bases and J by 7 bases, with 12 bases between the two germline ends. CDR3 DNA sequence: TGTGCCAGCAGGCCCCAGGGTCCGACCCAGTACTTC. Translated, it gives CASRPQGPTQYF. Supplemented by reference TRBV7-2 and TRBJ2-5, the full variable domain reads GAGVSQSPSNKVTEKGKDVELRCDPISGHTALYWYRQSLGQGLEFLIYFQGNSAPDKSGLPSDRFSAERTGGSVSTLTIQRTQQEDSAVYLCASRPQGPTQYFGPGTRLLVL.

The rearrangement links TRBV19 to TRBJ1-2, with a possible D match to TRBD1 (6 bases). The CDR3 extends over 15 amino acids. Germline CDR1 is LNHDA and CDR2 is SQIVND (reference sequence). Trimming removed 6 bases at V and 0 bases at J, with 14 bases between. As DNA, the CDR3 is TGTGCCAGTAGGGGGGCGGCCCTCGCTAACTATGGCTACACCTTC. It codes for CASRGAALANYGYTF.

V usage is TRBV4-1 and J usage is TRBJ1-5, with D tentatively TRBD1 (5 bases). Germline V gene lookup returns CDR1 MGHRA and CDR2 YSYEKL. V gave up 2 bases and J gave up 3 bases, with 17 bases separating them. This CDR3 contains 17 residues. This CDR3 is CASSQTVVRGPNQPQHF. The CDR3 nucleotides read TGCGCCAGCAGCCAAACAGTGGTAAGGGGTCCCAATCAGCCCCAGCATTTT.

About this clone itself: This sample includes further DNA sequences coding for the same CDR3. The CDR3, as DNA: TGCGCCAGCAGCCCGACAGGAAACACTGAAGCTTTCTTT. This codes for CASSPTGNTEAFF. This chain uses TRBV5-1 with TRBJ1-1; possibly TRBD1 for D (6 bases). Trimming removed 4 bases from V and 2 bases from J, with 9 bases in between. CDR3 size: 13 residues. CDR1 and CDR2 (germline): SGHRS, YFSETQ. The full variable domain, with the rest looked up from reference TRBV5-1 and TRBJ1-1, is KAGVTQTPRYLIKTRGQQVTLSCSPISGHRSVSWYQQTPGQGLQFLFEYFSETQRNKGNFPGRFSGRQFSNSRSEMNVSTLELGDSALYLCASSPTGNTEAFFGQGTRLTVV.

The chain couples TRBV4-2 to TRBJ2-5, with TRBD2 as a possible D gene (6 bases). Trimming shortened V by 2 bases and J by 8 bases, and 18 bases separated the two germline ends. The CDR3 contains 15 residues. CDR1 LGHNA and CDR2 YNFKEQ come from the germline V gene. Here the CDR3 reads CASSQPSMDGGTQYF. DNA for the CDR3: TGTGCCAGCAGCCAACCTTCTATGGACGGGGGAACCCAGTACTTC.

The rearrangement uses TRBV7-3 and TRBJ2-3; 7 bases map to TRBD1. The CDR3 consists of 15 residues. CDR1 is SGHTA, CDR2 FQGTGA, per germline. Trimming cost V 2 bases and J 2 bases; bases outside gene matches: 4. CDR3 region: CASSLGDRDTDTQYF. CDR3 DNA sequence: TGTGCCAGCAGCTTAGGGGACAGAGACACAGATACGCAGTATTTT.

The rearrangement uses TRBV6-5 and TRBJ1-1; D may be TRBD1 (5 bases). V was trimmed by 6 bases and J by 4 bases, leaving 18 bases between them. CDR1 and CDR2 (germline): MNHEY, SVGAGI. The CDR3 extends over 15 amino acids. For the CDR3, the DNA is TGTGCCAGCAGGAGGGACCCACTCGGGAGCACTGAAGCTTTCTTT. Amino acids: CASRRDPLGSTEAFF.